This T cell receptor (beta chain) appears in the sequencing data of a study of shared clonotypes between healthy human individuals. Study-level background: The cohort had two women and a few men, ages 18 to 49. Three plates each covered CD4 naive and memory; CD8 naive two, CD8 memory one.

Overall study findings and caveats: It was observed that about 5% of naive CD4 clonotypes were shared across several donors. A small donor pool kept down the genetic and exposure-history diversity that was represented.

A word on this clone: No antigen is known for it.

This CDR3 region has 13 residues. The germline V gene has CDR1 MGHRA and CDR2 YSYEKL. The data were produced by immunoSEQ multiplex PCR, yet TCRdb's version contains in-frame clones alone and is incomplete. Of a few million clones in the sample, under 95% were seen once. This chain links TRBV4-1 with TRBJ2-1; 7 bases are shared with TRBD2. This TCR was recovered from a man between 18 and 29 years old in good health. Some clones in this sample may be carry-over from other donors' samples. The sample taken for sequencing was naive CD4+ T cells from PBMCs. Subset reported: CD45RA+ positively selected. The CDR3 DNA follows: TGCGCTAGCGGGCTAGAGGTCTGGAATGAGCAGTTCTTC. The encoded protein is CASGLEVWNEQFF.